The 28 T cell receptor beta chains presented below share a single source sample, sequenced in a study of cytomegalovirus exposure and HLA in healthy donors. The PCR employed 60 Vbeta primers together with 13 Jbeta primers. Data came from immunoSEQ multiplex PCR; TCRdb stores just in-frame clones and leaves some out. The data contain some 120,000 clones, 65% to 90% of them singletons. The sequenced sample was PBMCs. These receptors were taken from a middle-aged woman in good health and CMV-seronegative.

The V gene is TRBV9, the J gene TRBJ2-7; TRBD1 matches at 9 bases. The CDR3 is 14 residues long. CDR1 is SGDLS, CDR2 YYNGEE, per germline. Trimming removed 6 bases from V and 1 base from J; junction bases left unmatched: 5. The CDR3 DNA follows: TGTGCCAGCACCGCCGGGACAGGGTCCTACGAGCAGTACTTC. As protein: CASTAGTGSYEQYF.

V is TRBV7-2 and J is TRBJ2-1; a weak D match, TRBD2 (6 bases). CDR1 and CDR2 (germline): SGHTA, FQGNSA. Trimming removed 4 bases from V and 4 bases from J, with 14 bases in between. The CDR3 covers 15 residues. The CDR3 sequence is CASSSPGRGYNEQFF. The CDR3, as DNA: TGTGCCAGCAGCTCCCCCGGGCGGGGTTACAATGAGCAGTTCTTC.

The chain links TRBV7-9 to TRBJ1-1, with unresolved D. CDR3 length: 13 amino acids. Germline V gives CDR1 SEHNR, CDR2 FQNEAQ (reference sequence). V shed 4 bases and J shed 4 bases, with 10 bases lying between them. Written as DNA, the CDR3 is TGTGCCAGCAGCTCAAGGGAGGGCACTGAAGCTTTCTTT. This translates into CASSSREGTEAFF.

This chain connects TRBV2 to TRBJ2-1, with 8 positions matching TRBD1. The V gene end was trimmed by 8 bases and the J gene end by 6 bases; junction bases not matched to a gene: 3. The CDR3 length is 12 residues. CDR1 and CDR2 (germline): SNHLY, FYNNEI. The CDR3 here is CASGTGSNEQFF. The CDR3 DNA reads TGTGCCAGCGGGACAGGAAGCAATGAGCAGTTCTTC. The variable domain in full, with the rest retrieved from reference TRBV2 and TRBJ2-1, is EPEVTQTPSHQVTQMGQEVILRCVPISNHLYFYWYRQILGQKVEFLVSFYNNEISEKSEIFDDQFSVERPDGSNFTLKIRSTKLEDSAMYFCASGTGSNEQFFGPGTRLTVL.

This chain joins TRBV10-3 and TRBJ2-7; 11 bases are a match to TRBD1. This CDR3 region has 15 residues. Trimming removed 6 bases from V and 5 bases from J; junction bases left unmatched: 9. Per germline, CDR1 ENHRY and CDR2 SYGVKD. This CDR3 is CAISDGTGGFNEQYF. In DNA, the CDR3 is TGTGCCATCAGCGATGGGACAGGGGGTTTCAACGAGCAGTACTTC.

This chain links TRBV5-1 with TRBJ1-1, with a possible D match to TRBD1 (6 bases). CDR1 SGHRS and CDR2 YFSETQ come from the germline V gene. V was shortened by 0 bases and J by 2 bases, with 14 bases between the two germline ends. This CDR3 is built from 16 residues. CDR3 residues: CASSLDRDMKNTEAFF. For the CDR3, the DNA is TGCGCCAGCAGCTTGGACCGGGACATGAAAAACACTGAAGCTTTCTTT.

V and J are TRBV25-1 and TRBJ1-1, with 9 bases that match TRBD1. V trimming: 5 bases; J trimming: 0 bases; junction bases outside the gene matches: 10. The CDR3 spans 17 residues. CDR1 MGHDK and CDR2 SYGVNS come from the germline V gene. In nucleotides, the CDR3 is TGTGCCAGCAGTCAGGGGACAGGGAGATACATGAACACTGAAGCTTTCTTT. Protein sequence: CASSQGTGRYMNTEAFF.

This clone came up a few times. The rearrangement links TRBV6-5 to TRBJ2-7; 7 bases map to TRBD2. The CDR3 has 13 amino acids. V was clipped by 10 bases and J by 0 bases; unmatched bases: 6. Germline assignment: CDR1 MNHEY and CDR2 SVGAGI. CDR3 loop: CATRAGNSYEQYF. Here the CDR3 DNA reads TGTGCCACCAGAGCGGGGAACTCCTACGAGCAGTACTTC.

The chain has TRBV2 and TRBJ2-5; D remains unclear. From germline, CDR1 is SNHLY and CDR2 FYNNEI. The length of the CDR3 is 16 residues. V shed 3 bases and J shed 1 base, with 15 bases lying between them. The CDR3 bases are TGTGCCAGCAGTGATAAGAGGAGTTACCTCCAAGAGACCCAGTACTTC. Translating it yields CASSDKRSYLQETQYF. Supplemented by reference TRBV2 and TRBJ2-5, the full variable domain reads EPEVTQTPSHQVTQMGQEVILRCVPISNHLYFYWYRQILGQKVEFLVSFYNNEISEKSEIFDDQFSVERPDGSNFTLKIRSTKLEDSAMYFCASSDKRSYLQETQYFGPGTRLLVL.

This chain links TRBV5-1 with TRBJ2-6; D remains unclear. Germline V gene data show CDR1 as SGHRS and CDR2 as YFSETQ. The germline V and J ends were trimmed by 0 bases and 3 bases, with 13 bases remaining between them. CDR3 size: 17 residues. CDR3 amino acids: CASSLGSSLNGANVLTF. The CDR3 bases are TGCGCCAGCAGCTTGGGATCCAGTCTCAATGGGGCCAACGTCCTGACTTTC.

The CDR3 region has the DNA TGTGCCAGCAGGAAACAGAGTGCAACTAATGAAAAACTGTTTTTT. Encoded protein: CASRKQSATNEKLFF. The rearrangement links TRBV6-1 to TRBJ1-4; no reliable D call. Trimming removed 6 bases at V and 0 bases at J, with 11 bases between. Germline CDR1 and CDR2: MNHNS and SASEGT. This CDR3 region has 15 residues.

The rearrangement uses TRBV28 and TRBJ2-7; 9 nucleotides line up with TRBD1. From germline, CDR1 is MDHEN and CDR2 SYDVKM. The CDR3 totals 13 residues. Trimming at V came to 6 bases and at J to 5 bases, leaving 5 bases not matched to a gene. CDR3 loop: CASSVQGAHEQYF. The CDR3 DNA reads TGTGCCAGCAGCGTACAGGGGGCCCACGAGCAGTACTTC.

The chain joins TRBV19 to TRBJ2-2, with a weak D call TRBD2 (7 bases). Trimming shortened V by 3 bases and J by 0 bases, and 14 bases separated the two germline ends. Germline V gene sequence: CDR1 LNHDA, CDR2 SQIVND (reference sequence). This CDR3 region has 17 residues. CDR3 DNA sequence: TGTGCCAGTAGTATCATAAGGGGGGGTGCGAACACCGGGGAGCTGTTTTTT. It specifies CASSIIRGGANTGELFF.

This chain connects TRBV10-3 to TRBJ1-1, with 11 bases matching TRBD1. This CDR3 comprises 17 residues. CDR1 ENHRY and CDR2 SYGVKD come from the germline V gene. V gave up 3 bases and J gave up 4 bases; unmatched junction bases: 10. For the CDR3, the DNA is TGTGCCATCAGTGAACCCCCCGGGACAGGGGGAGGCACTGAAGCTTTCTTT. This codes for CAISEPPGTGGGTEAFF.

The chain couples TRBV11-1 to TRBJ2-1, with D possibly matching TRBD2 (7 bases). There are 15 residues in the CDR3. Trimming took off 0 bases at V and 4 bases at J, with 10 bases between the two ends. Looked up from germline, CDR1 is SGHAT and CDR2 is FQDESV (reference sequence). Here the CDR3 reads CASSLAGGPYNEQFF. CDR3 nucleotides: TGTGCCAGCAGCTTAGCGGGGGGGCCATACAATGAGCAGTTCTTC. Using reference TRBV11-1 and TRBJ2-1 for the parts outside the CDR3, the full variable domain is EAEVAQSPRYKITEKSQAVAFWCDPISGHATLYWYRQILGQGPELLVQFQDESVVDDSQLPKDRFSAERLKGVDSTLKIQPAELGDSAMYLCASSLAGGPYNEQFFGPGTRLTVL.

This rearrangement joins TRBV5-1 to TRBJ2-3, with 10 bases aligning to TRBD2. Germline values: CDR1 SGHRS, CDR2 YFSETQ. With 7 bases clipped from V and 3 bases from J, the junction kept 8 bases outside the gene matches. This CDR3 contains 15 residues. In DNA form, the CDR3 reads TGCGCCAGCTATCCTACTAGCGGGGCAACAGATACGCAGTATTTT. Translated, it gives CASYPTSGATDTQYF. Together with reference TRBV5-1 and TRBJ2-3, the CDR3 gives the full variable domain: KAGVTQTPRYLIKTRGQQVTLSCSPISGHRSVSWYQQTPGQGLQFLFEYFSETQRNKGNFPGRFSGRQFSNSRSEMNVSTLELGDSALYLCASYPTSGATDTQYFGPGTRLTVL.

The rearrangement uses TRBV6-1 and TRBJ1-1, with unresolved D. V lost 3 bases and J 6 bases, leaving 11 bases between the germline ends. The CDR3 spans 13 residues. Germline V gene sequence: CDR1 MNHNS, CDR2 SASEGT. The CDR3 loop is CASSERRRAEAFF. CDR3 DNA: TGTGCCAGCAGTGAGCGACGGCGGGCTGAAGCTTTCTTT.

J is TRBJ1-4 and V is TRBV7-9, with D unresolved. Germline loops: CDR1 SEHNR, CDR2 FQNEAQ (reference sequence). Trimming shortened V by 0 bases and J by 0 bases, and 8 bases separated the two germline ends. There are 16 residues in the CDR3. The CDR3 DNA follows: TGTGCCAGCAGCTTAGCGAGGGCAGCAACTAATGAAAAACTGTTTTTT. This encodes CASSLARAATNEKLFF.

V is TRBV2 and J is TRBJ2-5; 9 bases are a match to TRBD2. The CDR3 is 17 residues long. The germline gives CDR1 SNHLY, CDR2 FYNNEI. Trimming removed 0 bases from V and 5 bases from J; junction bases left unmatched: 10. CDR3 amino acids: CASSEAAGGPTRETQYF. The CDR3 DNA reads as TGTGCCAGCAGTGAAGCGGCGGGGGGGCCTACGAGGGAGACCCAGTACTTC.

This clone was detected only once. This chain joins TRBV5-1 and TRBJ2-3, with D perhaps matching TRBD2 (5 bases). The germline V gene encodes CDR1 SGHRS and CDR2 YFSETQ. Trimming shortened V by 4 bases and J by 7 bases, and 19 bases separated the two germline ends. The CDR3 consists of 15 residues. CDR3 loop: CASSPGVGSRNTQYF. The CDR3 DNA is TGCGCCAGCAGCCCTGGGGTGGGGAGCAGGAATACGCAGTATTTT.

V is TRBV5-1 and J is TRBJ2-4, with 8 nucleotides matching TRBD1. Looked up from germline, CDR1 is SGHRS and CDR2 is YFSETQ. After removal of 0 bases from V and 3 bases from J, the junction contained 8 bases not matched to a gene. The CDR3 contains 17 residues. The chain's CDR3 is CASSLGTGNRGKNIQYF. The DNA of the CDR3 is TGCGCCAGCAGCTTGGGGACAGGGAATAGGGGCAAAAACATTCAGTACTTC.

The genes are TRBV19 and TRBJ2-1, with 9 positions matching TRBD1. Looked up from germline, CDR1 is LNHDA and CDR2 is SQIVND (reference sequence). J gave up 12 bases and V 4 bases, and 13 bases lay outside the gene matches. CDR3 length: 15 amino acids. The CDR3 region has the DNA TGTGCCAGTAGTACCGGGACAGGGTCCTTCCAGAGGCAGTTCTTC. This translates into CASSTGTGSFQRQFF. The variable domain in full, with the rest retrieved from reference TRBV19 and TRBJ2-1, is DGGITQSPKYLFRKEGQNVTLSCEQNLNHDAMYWYRQDPGQGLRLIYYSQIVNDFQKGDIAEGYSVSREKKESFPLTVTSAQKNPTAFYLCASSTGTGSFQRQFFGPGTRLTVL.

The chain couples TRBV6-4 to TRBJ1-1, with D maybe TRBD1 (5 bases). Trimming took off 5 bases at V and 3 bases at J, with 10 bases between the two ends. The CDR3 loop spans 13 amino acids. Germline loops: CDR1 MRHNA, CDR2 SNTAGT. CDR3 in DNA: TGTGCCAGCAGTCGGGGGGTAGACACTGAAGCTTTCTTT. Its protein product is CASSRGVDTEAFF.

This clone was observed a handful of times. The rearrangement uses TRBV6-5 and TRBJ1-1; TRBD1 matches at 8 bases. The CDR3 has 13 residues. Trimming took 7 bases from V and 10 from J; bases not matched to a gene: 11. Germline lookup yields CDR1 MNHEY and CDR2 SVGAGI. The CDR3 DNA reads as TGTGCCAGCAAACCAGGGGGCAGGTCGGGAGCTTTCTTT. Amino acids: CASKPGGRSGAFF.

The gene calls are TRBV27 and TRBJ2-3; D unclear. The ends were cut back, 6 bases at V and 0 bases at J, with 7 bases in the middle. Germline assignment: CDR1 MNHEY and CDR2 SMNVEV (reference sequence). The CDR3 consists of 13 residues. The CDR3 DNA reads TGTGCCAGCAGCTCCTTTAGCACAGATACGCAGTATTTT. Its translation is CASSSFSTDTQYF.

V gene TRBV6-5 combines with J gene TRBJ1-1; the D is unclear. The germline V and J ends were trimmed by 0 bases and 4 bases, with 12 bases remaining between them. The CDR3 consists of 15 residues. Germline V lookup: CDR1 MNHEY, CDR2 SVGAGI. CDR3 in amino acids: CASSYSGTLITEAFF. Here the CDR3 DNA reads TGTGCCAGCAGTTACTCTGGCACCCTTATCACTGAAGCTTTCTTT.

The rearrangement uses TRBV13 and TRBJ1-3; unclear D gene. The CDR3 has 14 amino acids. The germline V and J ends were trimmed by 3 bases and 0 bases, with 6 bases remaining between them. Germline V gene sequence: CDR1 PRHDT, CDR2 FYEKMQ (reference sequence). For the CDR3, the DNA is TGTGCCAGCAGCTTCAAGAGCTCTGGAAACACCATATATTTT. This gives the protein CASSFKSSGNTIYF.

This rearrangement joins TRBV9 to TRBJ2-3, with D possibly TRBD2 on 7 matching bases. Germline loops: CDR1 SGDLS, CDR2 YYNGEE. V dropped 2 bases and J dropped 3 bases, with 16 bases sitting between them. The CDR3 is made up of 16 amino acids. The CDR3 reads CASSVQGRGLTDTQYF. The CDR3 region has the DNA TGTGCCAGCAGCGTCCAGGGGAGGGGTCTGACAGATACGCAGTATTTT.